The sequence of this T cell receptor beta chain was determined in a study of blood T cell repertoires in COVID-19. Across the whole study: The United States, Italy and Spain were the sources of the acute and convalescent COVID-19 samples. PBMCs, B-cell-depleted T cells, or T cells provided the cDNA or gDNA that made up the material.

Original handling: Estimated nucleated cell counts came from reference gene primer amplification. Assay used: immunoSEQ multiplex PCR; TCRdb lists only in-frame clones, some missing. V, J and clone size are taken as reported in that table, and D and trimming were inferred from the DNA itself. The sample contains around 88,000 clones, more than 70% of which appear only once. The CDR3 runs to 13 residues. CDR1 and CDR2 (germline): SGHTA, FQGNSA. Trimming removed 10 bases from V and 1 base from J, with 13 bases in between. This TCR was recovered from a woman at least 80 years old with acute or convalescent COVID-19. The sample was peripheral blood. The rearrangement uses TRBV7-2 and TRBJ1-1, with no clear D. Here the CDR3 reads CATKPQRNTEAFF. CDR3 DNA sequence: TGTGCCACGAAACCCCAGCGGAACACTGAAGCTTTCTTT.